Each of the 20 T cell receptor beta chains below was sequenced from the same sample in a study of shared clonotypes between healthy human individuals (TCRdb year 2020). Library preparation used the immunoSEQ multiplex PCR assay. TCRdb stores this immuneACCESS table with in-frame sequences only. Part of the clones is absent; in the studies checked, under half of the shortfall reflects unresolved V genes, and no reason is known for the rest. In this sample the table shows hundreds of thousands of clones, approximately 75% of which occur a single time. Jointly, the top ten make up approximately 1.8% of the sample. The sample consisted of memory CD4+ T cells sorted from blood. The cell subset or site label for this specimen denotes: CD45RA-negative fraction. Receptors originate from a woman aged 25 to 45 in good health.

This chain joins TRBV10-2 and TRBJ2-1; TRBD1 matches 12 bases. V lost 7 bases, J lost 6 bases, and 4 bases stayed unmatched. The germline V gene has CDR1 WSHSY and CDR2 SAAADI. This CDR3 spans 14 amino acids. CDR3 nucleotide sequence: TGCGCCAGCAAGGGGGGACAGGGGGCCAATGAGCAGTTCTTC. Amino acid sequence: CASKGGQGANEQFF.

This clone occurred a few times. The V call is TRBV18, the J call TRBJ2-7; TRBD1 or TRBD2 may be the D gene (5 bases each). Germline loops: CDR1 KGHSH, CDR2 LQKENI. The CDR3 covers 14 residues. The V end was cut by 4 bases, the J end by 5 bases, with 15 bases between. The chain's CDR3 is CASSHGAGTDEQYF. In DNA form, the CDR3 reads TGTGCCAGCTCACATGGGGCAGGGACCGACGAGCAGTACTTC.

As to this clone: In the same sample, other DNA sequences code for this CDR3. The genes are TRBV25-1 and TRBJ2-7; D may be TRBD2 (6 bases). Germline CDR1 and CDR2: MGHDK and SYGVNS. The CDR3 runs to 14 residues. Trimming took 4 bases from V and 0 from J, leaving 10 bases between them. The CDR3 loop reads CASSGRDSSYEQYF. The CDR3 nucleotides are TGTGCCAGCAGTGGGCGGGATAGCTCCTACGAGCAGTACTTC.

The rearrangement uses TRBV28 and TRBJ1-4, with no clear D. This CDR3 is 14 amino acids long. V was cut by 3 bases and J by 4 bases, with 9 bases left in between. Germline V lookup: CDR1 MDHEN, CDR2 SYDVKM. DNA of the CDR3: TGTGCCAGCAGTTTCGGGAGCCTTAATGAAAAACTGTTTTTT. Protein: CASSFGSLNEKLFF.

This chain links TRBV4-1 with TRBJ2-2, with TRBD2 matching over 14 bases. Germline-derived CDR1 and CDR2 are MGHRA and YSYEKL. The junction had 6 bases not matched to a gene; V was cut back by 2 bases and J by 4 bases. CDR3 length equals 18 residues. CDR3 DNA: TGCGCCAGCAGCCAACCGACTAGCGGGAGGGCCGTCACCGGGGAGCTGTTTTTT. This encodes CASSQPTSGRAVTGELFF.

The CDR3 sequence: CASIRLNPGELFF. The CDR3 DNA reads as TGTGCCAGCATAAGGCTTAACCCCGGGGAGCTGTTTTTT. This chain joins TRBV6-1 and TRBJ2-2; D ambiguous. V was pared by 7 bases and J by 6 bases, with 12 bases between. Germline assignment: CDR1 MNHNS and CDR2 SASEGT. The CDR3 extends over 13 amino acids.

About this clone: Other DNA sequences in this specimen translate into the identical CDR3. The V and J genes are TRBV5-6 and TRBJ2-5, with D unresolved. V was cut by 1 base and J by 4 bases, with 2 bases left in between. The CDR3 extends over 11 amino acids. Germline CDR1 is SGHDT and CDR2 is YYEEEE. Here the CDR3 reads CASSLRETQYF. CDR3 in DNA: TGTGCCAGCAGCTTGAGAGAGACCCAGTACTTC.

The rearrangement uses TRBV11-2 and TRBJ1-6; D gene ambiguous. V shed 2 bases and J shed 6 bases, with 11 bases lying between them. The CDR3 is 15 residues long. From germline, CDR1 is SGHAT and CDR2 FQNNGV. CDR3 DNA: TGTGCCAGCAGCTTATACCGGCCACCTAATTCACCCCTCCACTTT. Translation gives CASSLYRPPNSPLHF.

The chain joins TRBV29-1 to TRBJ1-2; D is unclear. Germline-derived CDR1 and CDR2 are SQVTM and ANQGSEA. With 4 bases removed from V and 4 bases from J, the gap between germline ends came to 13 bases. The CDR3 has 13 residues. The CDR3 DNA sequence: TGCAGCGTTGGAGGGCTGGGTAGCTATGGCTACACCTTC. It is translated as CSVGGLGSYGYTF.

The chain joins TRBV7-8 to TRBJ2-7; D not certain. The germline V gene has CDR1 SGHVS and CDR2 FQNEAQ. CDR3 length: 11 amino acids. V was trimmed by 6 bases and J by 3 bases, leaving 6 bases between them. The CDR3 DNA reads TGTGCCAGCAGGAACAACTACGAGCAGTACTTC. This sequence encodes CASRNNYEQYF. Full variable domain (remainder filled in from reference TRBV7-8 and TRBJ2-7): GAGVSQSPRYKVAKRGQDVALRCDPISGHVSLFWYQQALGQGPEFLTYFQNEAQLDKSGLPSDRFFAERPEGSVSTLKIQRTQQEDSAVYLCASRNNYEQYFGPGTRLTVT.

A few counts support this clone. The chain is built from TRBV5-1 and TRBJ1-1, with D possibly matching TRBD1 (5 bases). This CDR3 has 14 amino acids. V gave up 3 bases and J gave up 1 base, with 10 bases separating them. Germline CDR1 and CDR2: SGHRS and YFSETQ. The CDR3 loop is CASSSQGKNTEAFF. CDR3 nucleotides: TGCGCCAGCAGCTCTCAGGGTAAGAACACTGAAGCTTTCTTT.

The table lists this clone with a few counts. The CDR3 DNA follows: TGTGCCAGCAGTGAACGGGCGGAGACCCAGTACTTC. The encoded protein is CASSERAETQYF. This sequence joins TRBV6-1 and TRBJ2-5; no definite D call. This CDR3 contains 12 residues. Germline V gene lookup returns CDR1 MNHNS and CDR2 SASEGT. V was cut by 2 bases and J by 5 bases, with 6 bases left in between.

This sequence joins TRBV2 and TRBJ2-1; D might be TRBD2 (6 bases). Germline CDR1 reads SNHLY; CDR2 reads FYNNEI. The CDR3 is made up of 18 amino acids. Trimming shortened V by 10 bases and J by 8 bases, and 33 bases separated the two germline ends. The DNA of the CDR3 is TGTGCCATCTTCTTTTGGAGGGCCTCGGTGATCATGAAGGATGAGCAGTTCTTC. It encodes CAIFFWRASVIMKDEQFF.

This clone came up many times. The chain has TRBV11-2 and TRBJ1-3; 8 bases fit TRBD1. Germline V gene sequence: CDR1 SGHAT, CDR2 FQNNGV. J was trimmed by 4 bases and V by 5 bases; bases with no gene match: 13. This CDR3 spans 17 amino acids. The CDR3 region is CASSKRQGRMSGNTIYF. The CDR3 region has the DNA TGTGCCAGCAGCAAGCGACAGGGGAGAATGTCCGGAAACACCATATATTTT.

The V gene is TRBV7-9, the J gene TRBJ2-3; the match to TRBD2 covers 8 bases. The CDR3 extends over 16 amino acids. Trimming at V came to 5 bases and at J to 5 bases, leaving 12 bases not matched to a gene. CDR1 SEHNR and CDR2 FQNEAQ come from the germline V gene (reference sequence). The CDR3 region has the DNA TGTGCCAGCAGCGCCCCGGGAGCGGGAGTACAAGATACGCAGTATTTT. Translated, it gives CASSAPGAGVQDTQYF.

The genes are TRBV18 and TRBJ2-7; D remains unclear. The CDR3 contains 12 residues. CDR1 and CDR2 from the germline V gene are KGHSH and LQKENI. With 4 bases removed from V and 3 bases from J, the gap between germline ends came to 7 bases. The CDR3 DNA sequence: TGTGCCAGCTCACGAAGCGTCTACGAGCAGTACTTC. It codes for CASSRSVYEQYF.

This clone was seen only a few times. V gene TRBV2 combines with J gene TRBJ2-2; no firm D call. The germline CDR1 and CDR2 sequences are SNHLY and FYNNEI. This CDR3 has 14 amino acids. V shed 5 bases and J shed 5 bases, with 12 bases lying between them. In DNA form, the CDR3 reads TGTGCCAGCAGTCGGGCCCCTCAAACCGGGGAGCTGTTTTTT. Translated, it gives CASSRAPQTGELFF.

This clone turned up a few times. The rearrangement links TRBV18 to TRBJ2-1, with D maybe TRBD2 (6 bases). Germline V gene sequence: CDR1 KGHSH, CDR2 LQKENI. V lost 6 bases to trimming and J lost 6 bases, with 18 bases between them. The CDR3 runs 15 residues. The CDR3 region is CASSNQEGPSNEQFF. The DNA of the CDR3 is TGTGCCAGCTCCAACCAGGAGGGGCCAAGCAATGAGCAGTTCTTC.

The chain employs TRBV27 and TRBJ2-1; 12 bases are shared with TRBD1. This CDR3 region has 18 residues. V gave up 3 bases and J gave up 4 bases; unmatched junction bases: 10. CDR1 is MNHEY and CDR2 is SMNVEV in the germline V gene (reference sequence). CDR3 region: CASSFSGQGAWDYNEQFF. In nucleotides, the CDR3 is TGTGCCAGCAGTTTTTCGGGACAGGGGGCGTGGGATTACAATGAGCAGTTCTTC.

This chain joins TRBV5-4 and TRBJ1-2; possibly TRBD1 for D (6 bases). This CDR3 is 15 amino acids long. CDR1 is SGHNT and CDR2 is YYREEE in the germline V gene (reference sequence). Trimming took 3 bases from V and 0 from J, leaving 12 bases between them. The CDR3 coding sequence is TGTGCCAGCAGCTCCACAGGGATCCCTAACTATGGCTACACCTTC. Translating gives CASSSTGIPNYGYTF.